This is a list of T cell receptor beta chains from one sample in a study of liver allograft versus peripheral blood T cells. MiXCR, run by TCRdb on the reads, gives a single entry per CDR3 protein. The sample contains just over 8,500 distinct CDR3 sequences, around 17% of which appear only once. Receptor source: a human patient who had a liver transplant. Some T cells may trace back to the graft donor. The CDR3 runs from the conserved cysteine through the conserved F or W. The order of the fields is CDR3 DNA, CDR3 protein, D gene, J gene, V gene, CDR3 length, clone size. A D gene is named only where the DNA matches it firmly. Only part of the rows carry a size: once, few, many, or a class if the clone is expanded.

CDR3nt: TGTGCCAGCAGCCAGTCGAGCACCACTGAAGCTTTCTTT
CDR3aa: CASSQSSTTEAFF
d_gene: .
j_gene: TRBJ1-1
v_gene: TRBV9
len: 13
abundance: .

CDR3nt: TGTGCCATCAGGGCCGGGACAGGGAAAGAGACCCAGTACTTC
CDR3aa: CAIRAGTGKETQYF
d_gene: TRBD1
j_gene: TRBJ2-5
v_gene: TRBV10-3
len: 14
abundance: few

CDR3nt: TGTGCCACCAGCAGGGACAATGCCTCTGGAAACACCATATATTTT
CDR3aa: CATSRDNASGNTIYF
d_gene: .
j_gene: TRBJ1-3
v_gene: TRBV15
len: 15
abundance: .

CDR3nt: TGTGCCAGCAGCGTAGGGGGCGGGAATGGCTACACCTTC
CDR3aa: CASSVGGGNGYTF
d_gene: .
j_gene: TRBJ1-2
v_gene: TRBV9
len: 13
abundance: medium-sized

CDR3nt: TGTGCCAGCAGTTTAACAGGTGACTATGGCTACACCTTC
CDR3aa: CASSLTGDYGYTF
d_gene: .
j_gene: TRBJ1-2
v_gene: TRBV12-3/TRBV12-4
len: 13
abundance: many

CDR3nt: TGTGCCAGTAGTAGGTCCCAGGGTACTTACAATGAGCAGTTCTTC
CDR3aa: CASSRSQGTYNEQFF
d_gene: .
j_gene: TRBJ2-1
v_gene: TRBV19
len: 15
abundance: .

CDR3nt: TGCAGCGCTTTGAAGCAGGGGGTGGATGGCTACACCTTC
CDR3aa: CSALKQGVDGYTF
d_gene: TRBD1
j_gene: TRBJ1-2
v_gene: TRBV29-1
len: 13
abundance: medium-sized

CDR3nt: TGCAGTGCGCGGCTGGGACAGGAGATTAATGAAAAACTGTTTTTT
CDR3aa: CSARLGQEINEKLFF
d_gene: TRBD1
j_gene: TRBJ1-4
v_gene: TRBV20-1
len: 15
abundance: many

CDR3nt: TGCAGTGCTAGGACAGAAAAGCAGTTCTTC
CDR3aa: CSARTEKQFF
d_gene: .
j_gene: TRBJ2-1
v_gene: TRBV20-1
len: 10
abundance: many

CDR3nt: TGTGCCAGTAGTAATACAGGGGGCCCAGGGAGCACTGAAGCTTTCTTT
CDR3aa: CASSNTGGPGSTEAFF
d_gene: TRBD1
j_gene: TRBJ1-1
v_gene: TRBV19
len: 16
abundance: many

CDR3nt: TGTGCCAGCAGGCGCTCTGGGGGGGTGGACGAGCAGTACTTC
CDR3aa: CASRRSGGVDEQYF
d_gene: TRBD2
j_gene: TRBJ2-7
v_gene: TRBV12-3/TRBV12-4
len: 14
abundance: .

CDR3nt: TGTGCCAGCAGTTTCCTAGCGAAGACCCAGTACTTC
CDR3aa: CASSFLAKTQYF
d_gene: .
j_gene: TRBJ2-5
v_gene: TRBV6-5
len: 12
abundance: .